Each of the 18 T cell receptor beta chains below was sequenced from the same sample in a study of cytomegalovirus exposure and HLA in healthy donors. It was with 60 Vbeta and 13 Jbeta primers that the PCR ran. This table comes from immunoSEQ multiplex PCR, and its TCRdb copy is limited to in-frame clones, with some not included. The repertoire holds 140,000 to 150,000 clones, with approximately 72% as singletons. Sequenced material: PBMCs. These receptors all stem from a man between 40 and 49 years old in good health and CMV-seronegative.

V usage is TRBV25-1 and J usage is TRBJ2-5, with 8 bases fitting TRBD1. Looked up from germline, CDR1 is MGHDK and CDR2 is SYGVNS. The CDR3 is made up of 15 amino acids. Trimming removed 3 bases from V and 2 bases from J; junction bases left unmatched: 5. CDR3 coding DNA: TGTGCCAGCAGTGAGCGGACAGGGTGGCAAGAGACCCAGTACTTC. This translates into CASSERTGWQETQYF.

This chain links TRBV2 with TRBJ2-3; no firm D call. Trimming left V 10 bases short and J 4 bases short, with 9 bases between. Germline assignment: CDR1 SNHLY and CDR2 FYNNEI. The CDR3 runs 11 residues. CDR3 sequence reads: CATRSSDTQYF. The CDR3 DNA follows: TGTGCCACCCGGTCGTCAGATACGCAGTATTTT.

The J gene is TRBJ2-2, the V gene TRBV19; D is possibly TRBD1 (6 bases). This CDR3 is 13 amino acids long. Trimming cost V 6 bases and J 5 bases, with 10 bases left between them. Looked up from germline, CDR1 is LNHDA and CDR2 is SQIVND (reference sequence). In DNA form, the CDR3 reads TGTGCCAGTAGGTACAGGGCTACCGGGGAGCTGTTTTTT. Its protein is CASRYRATGELFF. The full variable domain, rest sourced from reference TRBV19 and TRBJ2-2, is DGGITQSPKYLFRKEGQNVTLSCEQNLNHDAMYWYRQDPGQGLRLIYYSQIVNDFQKGDIAEGYSVSREKKESFPLTVTSAQKNPTAFYLCASRYRATGELFFGEGSRLTVL.

This clone is a singleton in its sample. The V gene is TRBV2, the J gene TRBJ2-1; 11 bases align to TRBD2. V was pared by 7 bases and J by 3 bases, with 2 bases of the junction left unmatched. CDR3 length: 14 amino acids. Germline values: CDR1 SNHLY, CDR2 FYNNEI. DNA of the CDR3: TGTGCCAGCATAACTAGCGGGGGCTACAATGAGCAGTTCTTC. Encoded protein: CASITSGGYNEQFF.

CDR3 sequence (DNA): TGTGCCAGCAGCGGCGGAGGCCTTCACTCCGAAGAGACCCAGTACTTC. Translation: CASSGGGLHSEETQYF. This chain links TRBV9 with TRBJ2-5, with D maybe TRBD2 (5 bases). The CDR3 contains 16 residues. Germline CDR1 reads SGDLS; CDR2 reads YYNGEE. V was cut by 3 bases and J by 3 bases, with 18 bases left in between. Variable domain in full (rest from reference TRBV9 and TRBJ2-5): DSGVTQTPKHLITATGQRVTLRCSPRSGDLSVYWYQQSLDQGLQFLIQYYNGEERAKGNILERFSAQQFPDLHSELNLSSLELGDSALYFCASSGGGLHSEETQYFGPGTRLLVL.

This clone was observed a few times. This rearrangement joins TRBV11-2 to TRBJ2-3; no clear D. Trimming removed 3 bases at V and 6 bases at J, with 16 bases between. CDR3 length: 15 amino acids. Germline V gene sequence: CDR1 SGHAT, CDR2 FQNNGV. The CDR3 spells CASSFSRVSLDTQYF. For the CDR3, the DNA is TGTGCCAGCAGCTTCTCTCGGGTTTCGTTGGATACGCAGTATTTT.

The rearrangement uses TRBV5-4 and TRBJ2-7; 8 bases line up with TRBD2. CDR1 is SGHNT, CDR2 YYREEE, per germline (reference sequence). The CDR3 loop spans 17 amino acids. J was trimmed by 7 bases and V by 4 bases; bases with no gene match: 19. In DNA form, the CDR3 reads TGTGCCAGCAGCCGGGAGGCGGGGGGTCTCGTGGCGCGGGAGCAGTACTTC. Translation: CASSREAGGLVAREQYF. Full variable domain (outside the CDR3, taken from reference TRBV5-4 and TRBJ2-7): ETGVTQSPTHLIKTRGQQVTLRCSSQSGHNTVSWYQQALGQGPQFIFQYYREEENGRGNFPPRFSGLQFPNYSSELNVNALELDDSALYLCASSREAGGLVAREQYFGPGTRLTVT.

J is TRBJ1-4 and V is TRBV6-5; D is unresolved. This CDR3 is 13 amino acids long. V lost 8 bases, J lost 2 bases, and 9 bases lay in between. CDR1 is MNHEY and CDR2 is SVGAGI in the germline V gene. CDR3 in amino acids: CASGDPTNEKLFF. CDR3 DNA: TGTGCCAGCGGAGATCCGACTAATGAAAAACTGTTTTTT.

This chain links TRBV5-4 with TRBJ1-1; D unclear. Trimming cost V 1 base and J 5 bases, with 12 bases left between them. Germline lookup yields CDR1 SGHNT and CDR2 YYREEE (reference sequence). CDR3 length: 14 amino acids. CDR3 region: CASSLRPRRTEAFF. The CDR3 region has the DNA TGTGCCAGCAGCTTGCGTCCGCGGCGGACTGAAGCTTTCTTT.

The chain employs TRBV6-1 and TRBJ1-6; TRBD1 matches 9 bases. From germline, CDR1 is MNHNS and CDR2 SASEGT. Losses at the gene ends were 5 bases for V and 11 bases for J; bases not matched to a gene: 10. This CDR3 comprises 15 residues. CDR3 nucleotide sequence: TGTGCCAGCAGTATATCCGGGACAGGGTTTCCACCCCTCCACTTT. This codes for CASSISGTGFPPLHF.

This chain connects TRBV9 to TRBJ2-3; 13 nucleotides match TRBD2. Germline V gene sequence: CDR1 SGDLS, CDR2 YYNGEE. Trimming at V came to 3 bases and at J to 0 bases, leaving 7 bases not matched to a gene. The CDR3 runs 18 residues. The CDR3 DNA reads as TGTGCCAGCAGCGCCCGACTAGCGGGAGGCATCAGCACAGATACGCAGTATTTT. It is translated as CASSARLAGGISTDTQYF.

The chain uses TRBV5-6 and TRBJ2-7; no reliable D call. Looked up from germline, CDR1 is SGHDT and CDR2 is YYEEEE. CDR3 size: 12 residues. Between the trimmed V and J ends, which lost 6 bases and 0 bases, there was a span of 7 bases. CDR3: CASMGSSYEQYF. The CDR3 nucleotides are TGTGCCAGCATGGGCAGCTCCTACGAGCAGTACTTC.

The V call is TRBV6-4, the J call TRBJ2-2; possible D gene TRBD1, 6 bases. V was pared by 5 bases and J by 6 bases, with 16 bases between. The CDR3 extends over 15 amino acids. Looked up from germline, CDR1 is MRHNA and CDR2 is SNTAGT. The CDR3 loop is CASSPGHGYSGELFF. DNA of the CDR3: TGTGCCAGCAGTCCGGGACACGGGTATTCCGGGGAGCTGTTTTTT.

This clone showed up just a few times. This chain connects TRBV10-3 to TRBJ1-2; 8 bases agree with TRBD1. Germline CDR1 ENHRY, CDR2 SYGVKD. V trimming: 4 bases; J trimming: 8 bases; junction bases outside the gene matches: 3. The CDR3 spans 12 residues. CDR3 protein: CAISGTGLGYTF. The CDR3 DNA reads as TGTGCCATCAGTGGGACAGGGTTGGGCTACACCTTC.

This clone turned up a few times. The chain links TRBV5-4 to TRBJ2-5, with TRBD2 identical over 9 bases. The CDR3 runs 16 residues. V lost 4 bases to trimming and J lost 5 bases; unmatched junction nucleotides: 12. Germline CDR1 is SGHNT and CDR2 is YYREEE (reference sequence). The CDR3 reads CASSTNSGGQVETQYF. As DNA, the CDR3 is TGTGCCAGCAGCACCAACAGCGGGGGGCAAGTGGAGACCCAGTACTTC.

This clone was seen a handful of times. J is TRBJ2-7 and V is TRBV15, with 7 bases fitting TRBD1. V was pared by 1 base and J by 0 bases, with 3 bases of the junction left unmatched. Germline V gives CDR1 LNHNV, CDR2 YYDKDF (reference sequence). The CDR3 extends over 15 amino acids. This CDR3 reads CATSRAGTASYEQYF. The DNA for the CDR3 is TGTGCCACCAGCAGAGCAGGGACAGCCTCCTACGAGCAGTACTTC.

The V and J genes are TRBV7-9 and TRBJ1-5, with 7 bases aligning to TRBD1. Looked up from germline, CDR1 is SEHNR and CDR2 is FQNEAQ (reference sequence). This CDR3 has 16 amino acids. V lost 5 bases, J lost 3 bases, and 10 bases stayed unmatched. The CDR3 DNA follows: TGTGCCAGCAGCCAACTTCCGGGACAGCCCAATCAGCCCCAGCATTTT. Amino acid sequence: CASSQLPGQPNQPQHF.

This rearrangement joins TRBV18 to TRBJ1-5; 8 positions agree with TRBD1. V lost 3 bases to trimming and J lost 2 bases; unmatched junction nucleotides: 6. This CDR3 is built from 16 residues. The germline CDR1 and CDR2 sequences are KGHSH and LQKENI. CDR3 loop: CASSPRGRGGNQPQHF. As DNA, the CDR3 is TGTGCCAGCTCACCCAGGGGGCGCGGGGGCAATCAGCCCCAGCATTTT.